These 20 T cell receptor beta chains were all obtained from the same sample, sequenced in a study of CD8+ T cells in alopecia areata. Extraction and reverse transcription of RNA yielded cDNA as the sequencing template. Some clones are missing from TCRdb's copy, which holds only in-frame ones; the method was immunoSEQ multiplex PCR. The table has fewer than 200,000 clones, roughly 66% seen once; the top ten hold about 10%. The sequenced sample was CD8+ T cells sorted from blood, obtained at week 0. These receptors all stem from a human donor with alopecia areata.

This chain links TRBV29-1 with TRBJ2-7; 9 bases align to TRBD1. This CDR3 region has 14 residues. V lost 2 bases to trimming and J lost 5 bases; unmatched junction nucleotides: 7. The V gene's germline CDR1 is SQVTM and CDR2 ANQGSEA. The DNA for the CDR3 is TGCAGCGTTGAATACCGGGACAGGGCGGACGAGCAGTACTTC. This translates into CSVEYRDRADEQYF.

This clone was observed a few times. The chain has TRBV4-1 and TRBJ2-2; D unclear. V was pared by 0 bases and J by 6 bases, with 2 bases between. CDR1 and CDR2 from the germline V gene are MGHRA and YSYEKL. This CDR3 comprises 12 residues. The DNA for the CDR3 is TGCGCCAGCAGCCAAGAAGCCGGGGAGCTGTTTTTT. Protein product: CASSQEAGELFF.

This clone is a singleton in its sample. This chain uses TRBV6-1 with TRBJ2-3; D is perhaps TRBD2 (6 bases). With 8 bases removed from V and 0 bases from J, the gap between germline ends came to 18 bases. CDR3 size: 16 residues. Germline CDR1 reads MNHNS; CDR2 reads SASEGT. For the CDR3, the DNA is TGTGCCAGCCGTGCGGGGCCCACGTATAGCACAGATACGCAGTATTTT. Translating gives CASRAGPTYSTDTQYF.

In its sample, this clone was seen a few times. The CDR3 DNA is TGCGCCAGCAGCCGGACACTGATGAACACTGAAGCTTTCTTT. Its translation: CASSRTLMNTEAFF. The J gene is TRBJ1-1, the V gene TRBV4-1, with D perhaps matching TRBD1 (5 bases). The CDR3 has 14 residues. The V and J ends lost 4 bases and 0 bases respectively, with 9 bases between them. Germline loops: CDR1 MGHRA, CDR2 YSYEKL.

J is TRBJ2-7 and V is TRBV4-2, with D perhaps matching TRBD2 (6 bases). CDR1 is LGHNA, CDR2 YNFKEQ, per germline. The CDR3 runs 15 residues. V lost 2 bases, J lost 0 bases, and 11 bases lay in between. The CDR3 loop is CASSQMEGHSYEQYF. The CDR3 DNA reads TGTGCCAGCAGCCAAATGGAGGGCCACTCCTACGAGCAGTACTTC.

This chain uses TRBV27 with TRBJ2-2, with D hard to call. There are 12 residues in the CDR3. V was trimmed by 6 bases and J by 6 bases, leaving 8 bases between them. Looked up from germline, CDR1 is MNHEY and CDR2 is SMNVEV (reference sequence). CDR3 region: CASSPLSGELFF. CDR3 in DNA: TGTGCCAGCAGCCCCTTATCCGGGGAGCTGTTTTTT.

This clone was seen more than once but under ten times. DNA for the CDR3: TGTGCCAGCAGCACCAGGGGTGTTCCCTACGAGCAGTACTTC. This sequence encodes CASSTRGVPYEQYF. This sequence joins TRBV11-1 and TRBJ2-7, with D possibly matching TRBD1 (6 bases). Germline V gene data show CDR1 as SGHAT and CDR2 as FQDESV (reference sequence). The CDR3 runs to 14 residues. The ends were cut back, 5 bases at V and 2 bases at J, with 13 bases in the middle.

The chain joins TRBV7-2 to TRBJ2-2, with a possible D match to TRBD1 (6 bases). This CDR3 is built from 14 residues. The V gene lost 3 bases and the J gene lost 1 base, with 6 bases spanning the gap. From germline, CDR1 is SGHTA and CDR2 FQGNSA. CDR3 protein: CASSLGQNTGELFF. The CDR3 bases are TGTGCCAGCAGCTTGGGACAGAACACCGGGGAGCTGTTTTTT. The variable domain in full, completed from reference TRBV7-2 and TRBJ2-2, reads GAGVSQSPSNKVTEKGKDVELRCDPISGHTALYWYRQSLGQGLEFLIYFQGNSAPDKSGLPSDRFSAERTGGSVSTLTIQRTQQEDSAVYLCASSLGQNTGELFFGEGSRLTVL.

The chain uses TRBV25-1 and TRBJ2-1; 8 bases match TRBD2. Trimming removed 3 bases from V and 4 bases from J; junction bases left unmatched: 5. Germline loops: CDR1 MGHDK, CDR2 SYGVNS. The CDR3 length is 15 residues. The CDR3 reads CASSEGLVRYNEQFF. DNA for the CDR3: TGTGCCAGCAGTGAGGGACTAGTGAGATACAATGAGCAGTTCTTC.

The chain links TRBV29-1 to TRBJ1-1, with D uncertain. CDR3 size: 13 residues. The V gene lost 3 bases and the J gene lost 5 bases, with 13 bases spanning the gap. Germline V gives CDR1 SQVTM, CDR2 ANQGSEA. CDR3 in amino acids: CSVEMGTLTEAFF. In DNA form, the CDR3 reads TGCAGCGTTGAGATGGGTACTCTAACTGAAGCTTTCTTT. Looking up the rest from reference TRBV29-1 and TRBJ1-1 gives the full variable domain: SAVISQKPSRDICQRGTSLTIQCQVDSQVTMMFWYRQQPGQSLTLIATANQGSEATYESGFVIDKFPISRPNLTFSTLTVSNMSPEDSSIYLCSVEMGTLTEAFFGQGTRLTVV.

CDR3 coding DNA: TGTGCTAGTGGTCCCCCTCGCAACTCCTACGAGCAGTACTTC. This sequence encodes CASGPPRNSYEQYF. This chain uses TRBV12-5 with TRBJ2-7; D uncertain. Trimming left V 5 bases short and J 0 bases short, with 11 bases between. Germline V lookup: CDR1 LGHNT, CDR2 FRNRAP. This CDR3 spans 14 amino acids.

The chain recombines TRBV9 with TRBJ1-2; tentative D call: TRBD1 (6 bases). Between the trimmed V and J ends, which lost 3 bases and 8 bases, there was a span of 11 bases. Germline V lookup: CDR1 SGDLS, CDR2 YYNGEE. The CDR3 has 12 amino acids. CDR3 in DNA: TGTGCCAGCAGCGCAGGGGTTTTGGGCTACACCTTC. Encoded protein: CASSAGVLGYTF.

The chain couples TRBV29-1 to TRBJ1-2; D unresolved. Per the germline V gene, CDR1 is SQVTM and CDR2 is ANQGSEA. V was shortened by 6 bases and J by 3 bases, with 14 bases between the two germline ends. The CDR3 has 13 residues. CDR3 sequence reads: CSVVADVDYGYTF. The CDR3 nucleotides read TGCAGCGTAGTTGCCGACGTGGACTATGGCTACACCTTC.

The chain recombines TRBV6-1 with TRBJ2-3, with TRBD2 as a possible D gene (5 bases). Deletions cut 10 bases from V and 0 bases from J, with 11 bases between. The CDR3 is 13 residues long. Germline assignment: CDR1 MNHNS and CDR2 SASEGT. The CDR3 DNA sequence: TGTGCCACCCAGACTAAGAGCACAGATACGCAGTATTTT. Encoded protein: CATQTKSTDTQYF.

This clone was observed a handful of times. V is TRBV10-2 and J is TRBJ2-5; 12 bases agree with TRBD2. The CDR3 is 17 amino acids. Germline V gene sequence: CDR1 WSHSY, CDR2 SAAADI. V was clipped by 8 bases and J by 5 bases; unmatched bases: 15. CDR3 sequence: CASLAVLAGGLGETQYF. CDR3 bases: TGCGCCAGCCTGGCGGTGCTAGCGGGGGGGCTAGGCGAGACCCAGTACTTC.

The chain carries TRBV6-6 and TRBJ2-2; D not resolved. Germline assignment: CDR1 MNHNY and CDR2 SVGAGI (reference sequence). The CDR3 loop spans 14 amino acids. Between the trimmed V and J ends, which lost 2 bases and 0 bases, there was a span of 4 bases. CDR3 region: CASSYRPNTGELFF. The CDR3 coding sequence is TGTGCCAGCAGTTACCGACCGAACACCGGGGAGCTGTTTTTT.

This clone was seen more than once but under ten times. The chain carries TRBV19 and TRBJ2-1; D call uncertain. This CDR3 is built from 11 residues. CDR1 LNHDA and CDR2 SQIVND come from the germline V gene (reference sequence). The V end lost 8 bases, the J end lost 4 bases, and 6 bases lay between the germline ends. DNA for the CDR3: TGTGCCAGTGAACTTTACAATGAGCAGTTCTTC. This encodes CASELYNEQFF.

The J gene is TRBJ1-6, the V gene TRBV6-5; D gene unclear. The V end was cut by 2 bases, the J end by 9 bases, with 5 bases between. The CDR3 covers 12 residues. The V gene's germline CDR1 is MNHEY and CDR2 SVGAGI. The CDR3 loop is CASSYASSPLHF. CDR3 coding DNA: TGTGCCAGCAGTTACGCCTCTTCACCCCTCCACTTT.

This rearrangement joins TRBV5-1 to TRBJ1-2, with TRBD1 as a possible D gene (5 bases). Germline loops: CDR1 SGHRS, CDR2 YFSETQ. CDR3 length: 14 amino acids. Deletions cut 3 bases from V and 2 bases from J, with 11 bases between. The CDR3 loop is CASSYTGFNYGYTF. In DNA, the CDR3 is TGCGCCAGCAGCTACACAGGATTCAACTATGGCTACACCTTC.

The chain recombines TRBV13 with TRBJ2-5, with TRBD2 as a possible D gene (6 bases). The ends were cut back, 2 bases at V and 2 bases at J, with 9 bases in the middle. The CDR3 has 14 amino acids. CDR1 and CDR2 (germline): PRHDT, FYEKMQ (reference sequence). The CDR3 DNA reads TGTGCCAGCAGCTTAACTAGCACACAAGAGACCCAGTACTTC. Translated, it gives CASSLTSTQETQYF.